One sample yielded the 9 T cell receptor beta chains listed below, sequenced in a study of T cells expressing NK-cell markers. TCRdb re-called the 5' RACE reads; every CDR3 protein appears as one record, without DNA. This sample contains roughly 150,000 distinct CDR3 sequences. What was sequenced was blood T cells: a sorted CD56 or NKG2C T cell subset, CD4+ or CD8+ T cells, or bulk PBMC T cells (not recorded which). The receptors were gathered from a man aged 18-70 years in good health.

This chain links TRBV7-8 with TRBJ2-7; absent DNA, TCRdb's TRBD1 call cannot be checked. Germline V gives CDR1 SGHVS, CDR2 FQNEAQ. The CDR3 runs to 15 residues. This CDR3 is CASSPTGTGINEQYF. The whole variable domain, remainder taken from reference TRBV7-8 and TRBJ2-7, is GAGVSQSPRYKVAKRGQDVALRCDPISGHVSLFWYQQALGQGPEFLTYFQNEAQLDKSGLPSDRFFAERPEGSVSTLKIQRTQQEDSAVYLCASSPTGTGINEQYFGPGTRLTVT.

This chain joins TRBV28 and TRBJ2-7; the TCRdb D gene call, TRBD2, has no DNA to confirm it. This CDR3 is 13 amino acids long. Germline-derived CDR1 and CDR2 are MDHEN and SYDVKM. The CDR3 reads CASTGGVTYEQYF.

J is TRBJ1-1 and V is TRBV12-3 or TRBV12-4; TCRdb selects TRBD1, and the lack of DNA leaves this call unchecked. This CDR3 has 15 residues. Here the CDR3 reads CASKLEGAGNTEAFF.

The rearrangement joins TRBV2 to TRBJ1-2. The V gene's germline CDR1 is SNHLY and CDR2 FYNNEI. The CDR3 is 11 residues long. The CDR3 loop is CASDGGYGYTF.

The chain is built from TRBV7-6 and TRBJ2-3. Germline V gene sequence: CDR1 SGHVS, CDR2 FNYEAQ. The CDR3 covers 13 residues. The chain's CDR3 is CASSFLNTDTQYF.

V usage is TRBV5-1 and J usage is TRBJ1-1; checking the TCRdb D call of TRBD1 is not possible without DNA. The CDR3 is 16 residues long. The germline V gene encodes CDR1 SGHRS and CDR2 YFSETQ. The CDR3 region is CASSWDRDKMNTEAFF. The whole variable domain, remainder taken from reference TRBV5-1 and TRBJ1-1, is KAGVTQTPRYLIKTRGQQVTLSCSPISGHRSVSWYQQTPGQGLQFLFEYFSETQRNKGNFPGRFSGRQFSNSRSEMNVSTLELGDSALYLCASSWDRDKMNTEAFFGQGTRLTVV.

This sequence joins TRBV20-1 and TRBJ2-1. The CDR3 is made up of 11 amino acids. Germline-derived CDR1 and CDR2 are DFQATT and SNEGSKA (reference sequence). The CDR3 region is CSARPYNEQFF.

J is TRBJ1-2 and V is TRBV28; TCRdb calls TRBD1, which cannot be checked without DNA. Per the germline V gene, CDR1 is MDHEN and CDR2 is SYDVKM. The CDR3 is made up of 18 amino acids. CDR3 in amino acids: CASNPRGGSGLGNYGYTF.

The J gene is TRBJ2-7, the V gene TRBV7-8; TCRdb's D call, TRBD2, is unchecked because there is no DNA. The CDR3 sequence is 15 residues long. Germline V gene sequence: CDR1 SGHVS, CDR2 FQNEAQ. The CDR3 is CASSLVGGGYYEQYF.